This TCR beta chain was sequenced for a study of fetal regulatory T cell absence and autoimmunity (dated by TCRdb to the late 2010s). In terms of the full investigation: Exocrine pancreas autoimmunity was observed in the IPEX patients in the absence of clinical diabetes.

On the immunoSEQ human TCRbeta survey platform, a two-step multiplex PCR amplified and barcoded the TCRbeta CDR3 regions. Illumina instruments were used to sequence the libraries, and IgH from the same samples was sequenced in parallel. The authors processed their data as follows. Raw reads were filtered against IMGT V, D, J definitions and binned by a nearest-neighbor algorithm to remove PCR and sequencing errors. A clone was defined as an identical nucleotide sequence, and differential abundance between tissues was tested with a Fisher exact test for each clone using a pFDR threshold of p<0.01. Clones with frequencies too low for statistical inference were excluded by a minimum inclusion filter of 10 in either sample. The immunoSEQ Analyzer was used for pairwise clonal comparisons, while IMGT tools were used to assess gene family usage. Here the immuneACCESS table is served through TCRdb, limited to in-frame sequences with V and J called. Missing clones are a known gap in these copies; in checked studies unresolved V genes cover under half, and the rest lacks a known reason. That table gives V, J and clone size, and the DNA gave D and trimming. This sample lists more than 85,000 clones; roughly 78% were detected once. The ten largest clones represent 2% of the sample.

Findings and caveats that apply to the study as a whole: Cord blood and pancreas had broadly similar TRB gene family usage, resembling published neonatal and adult repertoires. The TCR compartment showed significant oligoclonal enrichment in pancreas versus cord blood, with some top clones over 90-fold enriched. The oligoclonal enrichment was interpreted as supporting antigen-driven autoimmunity in the pancreas before birth in IPEX syndrome.

Repertoire sequencing was done on genomic DNA taken from frozen pancreas tissue. The DNeasy Blood and Tissue Kit was used to extract about 2-3 ug of genomic DNA from either umbilical cord blood or frozen pancreas. The V end gives up 1 base and the J end 5 bases, leaving 4 bases in the junction not matched to a gene. The CDR3 starts with the cysteine, ends with the phenylalanine, and has 15 residues. Only the CDR3 DNA stays, 45 bases, in frame from base 1. CDR1 SGHVS and CDR2 FNYEAQ are derived from the germline V gene. Notes on this clone: Which antigen it targets is not known. The sample holds no much larger clone one base away, and base qualities are not on file.

The receptor was isolated from a male donor with IPEX syndrome. In this chain, TRBV7-6 is recombined with TRBJ2-2; 7 middle bases align to TRBD1. The sequencing input was pancreas tissue. The CDR3 region has the sequence CASSLDDRVTGELFF. The nucleotide sequence reads as follows: TGTGCCAGCAGCTTAGACGACAGGGTTACCGGGGAGCTGTTTTTT.